The 9 T cell receptor beta chains below come from one sample, sequenced in a study of patients and donors after allogeneic stem cell transplantation. In TCRdb, the RT-PCR reads were re-called with MiXCR into one record per CDR3 protein. The data hold about 160,000 distinct CDR3 sequences, with 24% observed a single time. The source material was blood, either unsorted or a sorted T cell fraction (not recorded which). The receptors originated from a human donor who was either an allogeneic HSCT recipient or a stem cell or donor lymphocyte infusion donor (not recorded which). It is not recorded whose cells these are; they may come from a transplant donor.

V gene TRBV4-1 combines with J gene TRBJ2-5; 12 bases fit TRBD2. Unmatched junction bases numbered 4, after V lost 1 base and J lost 7 bases. The germline V gene encodes CDR1 MGHRA and CDR2 YSYEKL. The CDR3 loop spans 15 amino acids. The CDR3 here is CASSQGLAGAGTQYF. In DNA, the CDR3 is TGCGCCAGCAGCCAAGGACTAGCGGGGGCGGGGACCCAGTACTTC.

This clonotype was detected a few times. The chain combines TRBV20-1 with TRBJ2-7; either TRBD1 or TRBD2 may supply D (5 bases each). The CDR3 totals 13 residues. The V end lost 5 bases, the J end lost 5 bases, and 16 bases lay between the germline ends. Germline assignment: CDR1 DFQATT and CDR2 SNEGSKA (reference sequence). The CDR3 loop is CSALLGAPDEQYF. The CDR3 coding sequence is TGCAGTGCTCTACTAGGGGCCCCCGACGAGCAGTACTTC.

V is TRBV14 and J is TRBJ2-4; TRBD1 agrees at 12 bases. Germline trimming cut 5 bases from V and 0 bases from J; bases unmatched to any gene: 8. This CDR3 has 18 amino acids. Per the germline V gene, CDR1 is SGHDN and CDR2 is FVKESK. CDR3 nucleotide sequence: TGTGCCAGCAGCGATGGGACAGGGGGCCCGATAGCCAAAAACATTCAGTACTTC. As protein: CASSDGTGGPIAKNIQYF. The whole variable domain, filled in from reference TRBV14 and TRBJ2-4, reads EAGVTQFPSHSVIEKGQTVTLRCDPISGHDNLYWYRRVMGKEIKFLLHFVKESKQDESGMPNNRFLAERTGGTYSTLKVQPAELEDSGVYFCASSDGTGGPIAKNIQYFGAGTRLSVL.

The chain recombines TRBV4-1 with TRBJ1-2; D gene ambiguous. The CDR3 runs to 13 residues. Looked up from germline, CDR1 is MGHRA and CDR2 is YSYEKL. V shed 3 bases and J shed 3 bases, with 8 bases lying between them. The CDR3 region has the DNA TGCGCCAGCAGCCACCGAAGCTACTATGGCTACACCTTC. Residues: CASSHRSYYGYTF.

This clonotype appeared a single time. This sequence joins TRBV18 and TRBJ2-1; D not certain. CDR3 size: 17 residues. Germline CDR1 KGHSH, CDR2 LQKENI. Between the trimmed V and J ends, which lost 0 bases and 0 bases, there was a span of 12 bases. The chain's CDR3 is CASSPPVTVSSYNEQFF. For the CDR3, the DNA is TGTGCCAGCTCACCACCGGTAACTGTGAGCTCCTACAATGAGCAGTTCTTC. The whole variable domain, filled in from reference TRBV18 and TRBJ2-1, reads NAGVMQNPRHLVRRRGQEARLRCSPMKGHSHVYWYRQLPEEGLKFMVYLQKENIIDESGMPKERFSAEFPKEGPSILRIQQVVRGDSAAYFCASSPPVTVSSYNEQFFGPGTRLTVL.

The CDR3 sequence: CAITEGRDQPQHF. CDR3 nucleotide sequence: TGTGCCATCACGGAGGGGCGGGATCAGCCCCAGCATTTT. The chain is built from TRBV10-3 and TRBJ1-5; tentatively, D is TRBD1 (5 bases). V was trimmed by 7 bases and J by 5 bases, leaving 12 bases between them. Germline V lookup: CDR1 ENHRY, CDR2 SYGVKD. CDR3 length: 13 amino acids.

The V call is TRBV3-1, the J call TRBJ1-1; 9 positions agree with TRBD1. This CDR3 has 14 residues. Germline V gene data show CDR1 as LGHDT and CDR2 as YNNKEL (reference sequence). With 5 bases clipped from V and 1 base from J, the junction kept 2 bases outside the gene matches. The CDR3 loop reads CASSDRGGNTEAFF. In DNA, the CDR3 is TGTGCCAGCAGCGACAGGGGGGGGAACACTGAAGCTTTCTTT.

The chain combines TRBV15 with TRBJ2-3; a weak D match, TRBD2 (5 bases). The V gene's germline CDR1 is LNHNV and CDR2 YYDKDF (reference sequence). The CDR3 contains 15 residues. V lost 5 bases, J lost 2 bases, and 14 bases lay in between. CDR3 sequence reads: CATSPPTGNTDTQYF. The DNA for the CDR3 is TGTGCCACCAGCCCCCCTACCGGGAACACAGATACGCAGTATTTT. Together with reference TRBV15 and TRBJ2-3, the CDR3 gives the full variable domain: DAMVIQNPRYQVTQFGKPVTLSCSQTLNHNVMYWYQQKSSQAPKLLFHYYDKDFNNEADTPDNFQSRRPNTSFCFLDIRSPGLGDTAMYLCATSPPTGNTDTQYFGPGTRLTVL.

This rearrangement joins TRBV7-9 to TRBJ2-7, with 11 positions matching TRBD1. The V segment lost 5 bases and the J segment 3 bases; nucleotides outside the gene matches: 6. The CDR3 loop spans 15 amino acids. The germline gives CDR1 SEHNR, CDR2 FQNEAQ (reference sequence). The CDR3 nucleotides are TGTGCCAGCAGCGCGGACAGGGGGCAATTCTACGAGCAGTACTTC. Its protein product is CASSADRGQFYEQYF.